This T cell receptor beta chain was sequenced for a study of T cells in Graves' hyperthyroidism and ophthalmopathy. From RNA transcripts, TCR beta CDR3 regions were amplified. A first-round RT-PCR of the TCR CDR3 used the HTBI primer set. Each CDR3 protein is one row after TCRdb ran MiXCR on the multiplex PCR reads. The data contain a few hundred thousand distinct CDR3 sequences, about a sixth of them singletons. Trimming left V 0 bases short and J 7 bases short, with 12 bases between. The germline CDR1 and CDR2 sequences are DFQATT and SNEGSKA (reference sequence). The CDR3 runs 14 residues. This clonotype came up many times.

V and J are TRBV20-1 and TRBJ1-4, with a tentative D call TRBD1 (6 bases). The clonotype was recovered from a young woman with Graves' hyperthyroidism. Material for sequencing was blood. The CDR3 protein is CSARDVGGGEKLFF. DNA for the CDR3: TGCAGTGCTAGAGATGTAGGGGGAGGTGAAAAACTGTTTTTT.